In its sample, the clone carrying this TCR beta chain was seen a few times. Its antigen remains unidentified. The sequenced template was cDNA made from the entire isolated RNA. It was found that naive, central memory and regulatory T cell samples averaged about 3.57 million reads. The repertoire was sequenced with immunoSEQ multiplex PCR; TCRdb's copy has only in-frame clones and lacks some. The sample shows 550,000 to 850,000 clones, around 15% of them seen only once. The authors took one heparinised blood draw, averaging about 120 mL, from each donor. This record comes from a study of beta chain features in type 1 diabetes. From germline, CDR1 is SEHNR and CDR2 FQNEAQ (reference sequence). The V end lost 0 bases, the J end lost 11 bases, and 6 bases lay between the germline ends. The CDR3 runs 11 residues. Study-level results: In the patient group, naive, central memory and Treg TCRB repertoires seemed more alike than in the healthy donor group. Researchers could not determine here whether HLA type influences TCRB rearrangement. In all four CD4+ subsets, TCRB CDR3 length was significantly, moderately reduced in type 1 diabetes.

The TCR was taken from a young man with type 1 diabetes. The rearrangement uses TRBV7-9 and TRBJ2-3, with a tentative D call TRBD2 (6 bases). Sequencing was carried out using naive CD4+ T cells from blood. The CDR3 loop is CASSLARGQYF. Here the CDR3 DNA reads TGTGCCAGCAGCTTAGCGCGGGGGCAGTATTTT.